A single sample gave rise to the 29 T cell receptor beta chains below, sequenced in a study of T-cell reconstitution after alpha-beta-depleted transplantation in children. The TCRbeta library was prepared with unique molecular identifiers. TCRdb re-called the PCR reads with MiXCR, one entry per CDR3 protein. The table has some 300,000 distinct CDR3 sequences, about 9.5% seen once. The source was PBMCs, collected before TCRalphabeta/CD19-depleted stem cell transplant. The receptor set was obtained from a boy under two years old with acute myeloid leukemia, due to receive a stem cell transplant.

This clonotype has a count of ten or more. V gene TRBV6-5 combines with J gene TRBJ1-3; no clear D gene. CDR3 length: 15 residues. Trimming took 0 bases from V and 4 from J, leaving 10 bases between them. Per the germline V gene, CDR1 is MNHEY and CDR2 is SVGAGI. CDR3 amino acids: CASSYSSRSGNTIYF. The CDR3 DNA reads TGTGCCAGCAGTTACTCGAGCAGGTCAGGAAACACCATATATTTT.

This clonotype occurred a few times. The V gene is TRBV28, the J gene TRBJ1-6; 8 bases match TRBD1. Trimming removed 8 bases from V and 4 bases from J; junction bases left unmatched: 10. The CDR3 extends over 16 amino acids. The germline CDR1 and CDR2 sequences are MDHEN and SYDVKM. The CDR3 nucleotides are TGTGCCAGCGTTGGGATGCAGGGGGCGTATAATTCACCCCTCCACTTT. Translated, it gives CASVGMQGAYNSPLHF.

Many counts were recorded for this clonotype. V gene TRBV10-3 combines with J gene TRBJ2-5, with TRBD1 matching over 8 bases. The CDR3 has 14 amino acids. V gave up 6 bases and J gave up 4 bases; unmatched junction bases: 7. Germline V lookup: CDR1 ENHRY, CDR2 SYGVKD. The CDR3 here is CAISADRARETQYF. Written as DNA, the CDR3 is TGTGCCATCAGCGCGGACAGGGCCCGAGAGACCCAGTACTTC.

In this sample, this clonotype turned up many times. The chain links TRBV4-2 to TRBJ1-2; D is possibly TRBD1 (6 bases). The CDR3 loop spans 19 amino acids. Trimming removed 0 bases at V and 7 bases at J, with 27 bases between. Looked up from germline, CDR1 is LGHNA and CDR2 is YNFKEQ. CDR3 coding DNA: TGTGCCAGCAGCCAAGAGGCCTGGACAGCCTCCATTTCGCCCTTTGGCTACACCTTC. This translates into CASSQEAWTASISPFGYTF.

J is TRBJ1-1 and V is TRBV6-1; 8 positions match TRBD1. The germline gives CDR1 MNHNS, CDR2 SASEGT. This CDR3 has 14 amino acids. V lost 4 bases to trimming and J lost 1 base; unmatched junction nucleotides: 2. DNA of the CDR3: TGTGCCAGCAGTGGGACAGGGCCGAACACTGAAGCTTTCTTT. Translating gives CASSGTGPNTEAFF.

This clonotype was detected ten times or more. The V and J genes are TRBV7-6 and TRBJ2-3; TRBD2 might be the D (6 bases). CDR1 is SGHVS, CDR2 FNYEAQ, per germline. There are 15 residues in the CDR3. Trimming took off 5 bases at V and 1 base at J, with 13 bases between the two ends. DNA of the CDR3: TGTGCCAGCAGCCCCCGCCCTAGCGGCACAGATACGCAGTATTTT. Residues: CASSPRPSGTDTQYF.

J is TRBJ1-6 and V is TRBV15; 8 bases line up with TRBD1. The CDR3 is made up of 16 amino acids. After removal of 1 base from V and 10 bases from J, the junction contained 9 bases not matched to a gene. Per germline, CDR1 LNHNV and CDR2 YYDKDF (reference sequence). The CDR3: CATSRGMDREESPLHF. The CDR3 DNA reads as TGTGCCACCAGCAGAGGGATGGACAGGGAGGAATCACCCCTCCACTTT.

About this clonotype itself: Possible read error: a much larger clone is one base away. This rearrangement joins TRBV20-1 to TRBJ2-1; 9 bases fit TRBD2. CDR3 size: 13 residues. Germline values: CDR1 DFQATT, CDR2 SNEGSKA (reference sequence). CDR3 sequence reads: CSAKTSGYNERFF. CDR3 in DNA: TGCAGTGCTAAGACTAGCGGCTACAATGAGCGGTTCTTC.

V and J are TRBV18 and TRBJ2-7; possibly TRBD1 for D (6 bases). V was shortened by 5 bases and J by 2 bases, with 10 bases between the two germline ends. The CDR3 length is 13 residues. Germline loops: CDR1 KGHSH, CDR2 LQKENI. Here the CDR3 reads CASSGDNPYEQYF. As DNA, the CDR3 is TGTGCCAGCTCAGGGGACAACCCCTACGAGCAGTACTTC. The whole variable domain, filled in from reference TRBV18 and TRBJ2-7, reads NAGVMQNPRHLVRRRGQEARLRCSPMKGHSHVYWYRQLPEEGLKFMVYLQKENIIDESGMPKERFSAEFPKEGPSILRIQQVVRGDSAAYFCASSGDNPYEQYFGPGTRLTVT.

The genes are TRBV5-1 and TRBJ1-5, with TRBD1 identical over 8 bases. This CDR3 is 14 amino acids long. The ends lost 4 bases at V and 7 bases at J; junction bases unmatched: 7. Germline CDR1 is SGHRS and CDR2 is YFSETQ. The CDR3 sequence is CASSADRGGQPQHF. In DNA form, the CDR3 reads TGCGCCAGCAGCGCCGACAGGGGAGGACAGCCCCAGCATTTT.

Regarding this clonotype: A much bigger clone sits one base away, suggesting this may be a read error. The chain recombines TRBV7-9 with TRBJ2-3; a possible D gene is TRBD2 (5 bases). The CDR3 is 15 amino acids. Germline assignment: CDR1 SEHNR and CDR2 FQNEAQ (reference sequence). For the CDR3, the DNA is TGTGCCAGCAGCTTAGCGGGCTCTAGCACAGATACGCAGAATTTT. Translated: CASSLAGSSTDTQNF.

This clonotype was observed many times. DNA of the CDR3: TGTGCCAGCAGAGCCCCGGGACAGGGGGCTGGATACGAGCAGTACTTC. Translation: CASRAPGQGAGYEQYF. The chain joins TRBV28 to TRBJ2-7, with TRBD1 matching over 12 bases. CDR1 MDHEN and CDR2 SYDVKM come from the germline V gene. Unmatched junction bases numbered 10, after V lost 6 bases and J lost 4 bases. This CDR3 is 16 amino acids long.

The table lists this clonotype with many counts. This chain connects TRBV7-2 to TRBJ1-3, with D maybe TRBD1 (5 bases). Trimming shortened V by 1 base and J by 4 bases, and 8 bases separated the two germline ends. Looked up from germline, CDR1 is SGHTA and CDR2 is FQGNSA. The CDR3 has 14 amino acids. Here the CDR3 DNA reads TGTGCCAGCAGCTTAGGACAGAAAGGAAACACCATATATTTT. It codes for CASSLGQKGNTIYF.

This clonotype was seen ten or more times. The chain joins TRBV5-1 to TRBJ2-3, with TRBD2 matching over 14 bases. The germline gives CDR1 SGHRS, CDR2 YFSETQ. This CDR3 contains 16 residues. The J segment lost 6 bases and the V segment lost 3 bases, leaving 6 bases of the junction unmatched. The CDR3 protein is CASSYTWTSGGDTQYF. The CDR3 DNA follows: TGCGCCAGCAGCTATACTTGGACTAGCGGGGGGGATACGCAGTATTTT.

This clonotype was seen repeatedly, ten times or more. The chain uses TRBV12-3 or TRBV12-4 and TRBJ2-1; 7 nucleotides line up with TRBD2. V was pared by 5 bases and J by 0 bases, with 13 bases of the junction left unmatched. This CDR3 spans 18 amino acids. The CDR3 sequence: CASSGASSTSDSYNEQFF. CDR3 DNA: TGTGCCAGCAGTGGAGCCTCTTCTACTAGCGACTCCTACAATGAGCAGTTCTTC.

At least ten counts were recorded for this clonotype. V is TRBV9 and J is TRBJ2-1; TRBD1 matches at 7 bases. Germline V gene lookup returns CDR1 SGDLS and CDR2 YYNGEE. This CDR3 has 15 residues. J was trimmed by 6 bases and V by 1 base; bases with no gene match: 7. The CDR3 nucleotides are TGTGCCAGCAGCGTAATGGACAGGACGGGCAATGAGCAGTTCTTC. Protein: CASSVMDRTGNEQFF.

This clonotype turned up a few times. The chain joins TRBV5-1 to TRBJ2-3; no reliable D call. V lost 2 bases, J lost 2 bases, and 15 bases lay in between. Germline CDR1 and CDR2: SGHRS and YFSETQ. This CDR3 is built from 16 residues. This CDR3 is CASSLPSYQLTDTQYF. The CDR3 region has the DNA TGCGCCAGCAGCTTACCAAGCTATCAGCTCACAGATACGCAGTATTTT. Together with reference TRBV5-1 and TRBJ2-3, the CDR3 gives the full variable domain: KAGVTQTPRYLIKTRGQQVTLSCSPISGHRSVSWYQQTPGQGLQFLFEYFSETQRNKGNFPGRFSGRQFSNSRSEMNVSTLELGDSALYLCASSLPSYQLTDTQYFGPGTRLTVL.

This clonotype has at least ten counts. The chain has TRBV12-3 or TRBV12-4 and TRBJ2-2; D is undetermined. The CDR3 consists of 12 residues. The V end lost 5 bases, the J end lost 5 bases, and 6 bases lay between the germline ends. CDR3 sequence (DNA): TGTGCCAGCAGTCCTAAAACCGGGGAGCTGTTTTTT. It encodes CASSPKTGELFF.

In this sample, this clonotype turned up many times. This chain links TRBV7-2 with TRBJ1-5; D remains unclear. From germline, CDR1 is SGHTA and CDR2 FQGNSA. This CDR3 has 14 residues. V lost 2 bases to trimming and J lost 5 bases, with 10 bases between them. The CDR3, as DNA: TGTGCCAGCAGCTTACCAGTCGGGGATCAGCCCCAGCATTTT. It codes for CASSLPVGDQPQHF.

This clonotype was detected ten times or more. J is TRBJ1-2 and V is TRBV5-1; 11 bases map to TRBD1. This CDR3 region has 14 residues. Germline V gene data show CDR1 as SGHRS and CDR2 as YFSETQ. With V trimmed by 2 bases and J by 7 bases, 4 bases remained unmatched. CDR3 bases: TGCGCCAGCAGCTTACCGGACAGGGGGCTTGGCTACACCTTC. This gives the protein CASSLPDRGLGYTF.

This clonotype appeared a few times. The chain employs TRBV20-1 and TRBJ2-5; 7 nucleotides align to TRBD1. This CDR3 has 14 amino acids. J was trimmed by 5 bases and V by 2 bases; bases with no gene match: 8. Germline assignment: CDR1 DFQATT and CDR2 SNEGSKA (reference sequence). DNA for the CDR3: TGCAGTGCTAGAATACAGGGGTTTGGTGAGACCCAGTACTTC. This translates into CSARIQGFGETQYF.

This clonotype was detected ten times or more. It may be a read error: a sequence one base away is much more abundant. The rearrangement uses TRBV20-1 and TRBJ2-1; D is perhaps TRBD2 (5 bases). CDR1 is DFQATT and CDR2 is SNEGSKA in the germline V gene (reference sequence). The CDR3 has 14 amino acids. The CDR3 DNA is TGCAGTGCTAGAGATGGGAGCTCCTACAATGATCAGTTCTTC. It encodes CSARDGSSYNDQFF.

In its sample, this clonotype was seen many times. V usage is TRBV12-3 or TRBV12-4 and J usage is TRBJ2-7, with 12 positions matching TRBD2. The J segment lost 4 bases and the V segment lost 6 bases, leaving 13 bases of the junction unmatched. CDR3 length: 17 amino acids. The CDR3 DNA reads TGTGCCAGCAGCCCACCCCCCGGGACTAGCGGGCAGTACGAGCAGTACTTC. It translates to CASSPPPGTSGQYEQYF.

This clonotype was found many times. The chain recombines TRBV3-1 with TRBJ2-3, with 7 bases that match TRBD1. The ends lost 4 bases at V and 4 bases at J; junction bases unmatched: 8. The CDR3 loop spans 15 amino acids. The germline V gene has CDR1 LGHDT and CDR2 YNNKEL (reference sequence). The CDR3 coding sequence is TGTGCCAGCAGCCCATGGGACAGTGCCTCAGATACGCAGTATTTT. This sequence encodes CASSPWDSASDTQYF.

This clonotype was counted many times. CDR3 nucleotides: TGTGCCAGCAGGGGGACGGCGGTCACGCAGTATTTT. It is translated as CASRGTAVTQYF. This chain links TRBV12-3 or TRBV12-4 with TRBJ2-3; perhaps D is TRBD1 or TRBD2 (5 bases each). V was shortened by 6 bases and J by 9 bases, with 13 bases between the two germline ends. The CDR3 length is 12 residues.

The V gene is TRBV11-2, the J gene TRBJ1-4; the match to TRBD1 covers 10 bases. Germline-derived CDR1 and CDR2 are SGHAT and FQNNGV. The length of the CDR3 is 17 residues. V shed 0 bases, J shed 8 bases, and the junction held 9 bases outside the gene matches. CDR3 protein: CASSLESWTGGSEKLFF. In nucleotides, the CDR3 is TGTGCCAGCAGCTTAGAGAGTTGGACAGGGGGAAGCGAAAAACTGTTTTTT.

Ten or more counts support this clonotype. The chain couples TRBV6-2 or TRBV6-3 to TRBJ2-1, with D uncertain. The germline V gene has CDR1 MNHEY and CDR2 SVGEGT. Trimming left V 2 bases short and J 6 bases short, with 8 bases between. This CDR3 contains 13 residues. CDR3 in DNA: TGTGCCAGCAGTTACACCAGGTCCAATGAGCAGTTCTTC. Protein product: CASSYTRSNEQFF.

This clonotype has at least ten counts. The chain joins TRBV29-1 to TRBJ1-2, with 10 positions matching TRBD1. CDR3 length equals 12 residues. V shed 6 bases, J shed 6 bases, and the junction held 4 bases outside the gene matches. The germline V gene has CDR1 SQVTM and CDR2 ANQGSEA. The DNA for the CDR3 is TGCAGCGTGGACAGGGGGAACAATGGCTACACCTTC. Its protein is CSVDRGNNGYTF.

This clonotype was picked up a small number of times. CDR3 sequence reads: CATSRIRQGANYGYTF. In DNA form, the CDR3 reads TGTGCCACCAGCAGAATTCGACAGGGGGCTAACTATGGCTACACCTTC. The genes are TRBV15 and TRBJ1-2, with 9 bases lining up with TRBD1. The V and J ends lost 2 bases and 0 bases, in that order; junction bases with no gene match: 4. Per germline, CDR1 LNHNV and CDR2 YYDKDF (reference sequence). The CDR3 spans 16 residues.